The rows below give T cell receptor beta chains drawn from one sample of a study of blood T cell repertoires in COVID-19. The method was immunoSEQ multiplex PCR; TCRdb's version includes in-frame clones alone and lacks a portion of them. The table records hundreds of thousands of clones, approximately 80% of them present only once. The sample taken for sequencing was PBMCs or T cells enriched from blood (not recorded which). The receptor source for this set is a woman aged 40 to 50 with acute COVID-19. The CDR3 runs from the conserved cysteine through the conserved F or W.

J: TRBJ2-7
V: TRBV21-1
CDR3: CASSKVAEYEQYF

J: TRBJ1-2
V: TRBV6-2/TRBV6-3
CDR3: CASSYFGTGTYTF

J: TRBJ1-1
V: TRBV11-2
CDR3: CASSTRGGSTEAFF

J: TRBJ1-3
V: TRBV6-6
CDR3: CASSPVGTGTGNTIYF

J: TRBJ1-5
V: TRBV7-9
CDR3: CASSLAGGWNQPQHF

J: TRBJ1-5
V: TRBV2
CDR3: CASRSQGNQPQHF

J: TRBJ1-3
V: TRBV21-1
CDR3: CASSKGGWPGNTIYF

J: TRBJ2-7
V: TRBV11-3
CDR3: CASSFGQSYEQYF

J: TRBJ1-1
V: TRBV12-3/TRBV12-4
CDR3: CASSFTGTEAFF

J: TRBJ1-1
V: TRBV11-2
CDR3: CASSLRRAETEAFF

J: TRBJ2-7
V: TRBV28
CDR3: CASSRLAGSYEQYF

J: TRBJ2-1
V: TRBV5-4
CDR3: CASSLGTEQFF

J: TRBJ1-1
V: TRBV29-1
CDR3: CSGHTGGWGTEAFF

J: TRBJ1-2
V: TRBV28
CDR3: CASSFHGTGFNYGYTF

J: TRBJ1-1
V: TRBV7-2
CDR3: CASSLEGLGGTEAFF

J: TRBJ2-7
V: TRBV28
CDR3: CASSSRQRLAYEQYF

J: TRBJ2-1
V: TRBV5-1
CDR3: CASTSVAGGNNEQFF

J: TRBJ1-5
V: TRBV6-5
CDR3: CASRPGGGQPQHF

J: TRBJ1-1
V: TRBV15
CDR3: CATSRDRTPAEAFF

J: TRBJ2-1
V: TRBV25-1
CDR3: CASSQQGYNEQFF

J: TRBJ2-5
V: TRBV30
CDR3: CAWSVASGGQETQYF

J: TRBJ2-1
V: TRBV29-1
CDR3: CSVESLAGPGSINEQFF

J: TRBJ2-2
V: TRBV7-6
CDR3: CASSGRLAGVQGGELFF

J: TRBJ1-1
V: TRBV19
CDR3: CASSMQKNTEAFF

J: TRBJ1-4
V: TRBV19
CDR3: CASSSGAANEKLFF

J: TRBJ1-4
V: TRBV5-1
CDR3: CASSSGQGGNEKLFF

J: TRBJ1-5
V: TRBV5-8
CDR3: CASSLRGAAQPQHF

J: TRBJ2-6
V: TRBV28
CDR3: CASSSSGRALGANVLTF

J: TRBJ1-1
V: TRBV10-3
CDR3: CAISEHSSTEAFF

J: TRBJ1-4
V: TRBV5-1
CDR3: CASSKRIDRGESGKLFF

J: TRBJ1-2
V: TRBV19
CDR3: CASSIDRDRADGYTF

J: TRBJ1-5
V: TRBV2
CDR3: CASSVSAGGNQPQHF

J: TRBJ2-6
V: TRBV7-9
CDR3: CASSLGHRGAGANVLTF

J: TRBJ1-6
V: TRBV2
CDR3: CASKGDYSPLHF

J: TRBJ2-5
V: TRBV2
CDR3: CASSRGETQYF

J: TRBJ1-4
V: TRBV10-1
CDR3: CASQGGAGPGNEKLFF

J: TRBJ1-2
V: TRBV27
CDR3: CASRRDSFYGYTF

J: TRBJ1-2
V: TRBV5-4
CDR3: CASSLLTGGNYGYTF

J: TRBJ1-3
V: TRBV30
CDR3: CAWSSGTAGNTIYF

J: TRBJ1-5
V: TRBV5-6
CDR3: CASSSTGMNQPQHF

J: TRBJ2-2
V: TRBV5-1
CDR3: CASSMTENTGELFF

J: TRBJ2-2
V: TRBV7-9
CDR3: CASSLWGVRNTGELFF

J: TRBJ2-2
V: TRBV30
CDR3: CAWSGDRGGTGELFF

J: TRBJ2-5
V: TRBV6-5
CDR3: CASSRDFEGETQYF

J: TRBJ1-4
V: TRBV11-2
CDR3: CASSLVGHVSEKLFF

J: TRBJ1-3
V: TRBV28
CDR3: CASRTGSAINTIYF

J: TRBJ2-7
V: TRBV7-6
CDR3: CASSFGSGVSSYEQYF

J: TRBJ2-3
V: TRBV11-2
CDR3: CASSFSLTSGSTDTQYF

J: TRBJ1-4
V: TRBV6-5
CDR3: CASNDEGATNEKLFF

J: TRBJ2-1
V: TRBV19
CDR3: CASSSQRDTEQFF

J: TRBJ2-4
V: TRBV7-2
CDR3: CASSLVSREGIQYF

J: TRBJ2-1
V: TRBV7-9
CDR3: CASDTGGVSYNEQFF

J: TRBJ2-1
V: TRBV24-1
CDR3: CATSDPKGLVSYNEQFF